This passage covers 30 T cell receptor beta chains from one sample sequenced in a study of T-cell memory formation after mild COVID-19. TCRdb analysed the 5' RACE reads with MiXCR anew, one entry per CDR3 protein. The sample has roughly 400,000 distinct CDR3 sequences, approximately 19% seen once. Material for sequencing was PBMCs or a T cell subset sorted from them (not recorded which). The receptor set was obtained from a young man who had mild COVID-19 (a few samples of this study predate the infection). Cell type and time point are not known.

This chain joins TRBV6-1 and TRBJ2-1, with a weak D call TRBD2 (5 bases). The CDR3 sequence is 16 residues long. V was shortened by 5 bases and J by 0 bases, with 14 bases between the two germline ends. Germline V lookup: CDR1 MNHNS, CDR2 SASEGT. Written as DNA, the CDR3 is TGTGCCAGCAGTCCGACCGTAGGGAGCTCCTACAATGAGCAGTTCTTC. Translating gives CASSPTVGSSYNEQFF.

The J gene is TRBJ2-3, the V gene TRBV28; 7 nucleotides line up with TRBD2. Losses at the gene ends were 3 bases for V and 6 bases for J; bases not matched to a gene: 9. The V gene's germline CDR1 is MDHEN and CDR2 SYDVKM. This CDR3 has 15 residues. In DNA, the CDR3 is TGTGCCAGCAGTTTGCAGGCGGGGGAGTGGGATACGCAGTATTTT. Translating gives CASSLQAGEWDTQYF.

This clonotype was recorded once. The V gene is TRBV20-1, the J gene TRBJ1-1, with D unclear. The germline V and J ends were trimmed by 5 bases and 1 base, with 17 bases remaining between them. The CDR3 is 15 amino acids. CDR1 and CDR2 (germline): DFQATT, SNEGSKA (reference sequence). The CDR3 region is CSAGRVPAGNTEAFF. In DNA, the CDR3 is TGCAGTGCTGGGCGGGTCCCGGCGGGGAACACTGAAGCTTTCTTT.

This clonotype was counted only a few times. The chain has TRBV6-2 or TRBV6-3 and TRBJ2-5; D remains ambiguous. There are 12 residues in the CDR3. The V end was cut by 2 bases, the J end by 5 bases, with 6 bases between. Germline loops: CDR1 MNHEY, CDR2 SVGEGT. CDR3 protein: CASSYPPETQYF. The CDR3 nucleotides read TGTGCCAGCAGTTACCCCCCTGAGACCCAGTACTTC.

The chain uses TRBV20-1 and TRBJ2-7, with D possibly matching TRBD1 (5 bases). The length of the CDR3 is 14 residues. The germline V gene has CDR1 DFQATT and CDR2 SNEGSKA (reference sequence). Trimming removed 3 bases at V and 2 bases at J, with 14 bases between. CDR3 residues: CSASSGSRPYEQYV. As DNA, the CDR3 is TGCAGTGCTAGTTCAGGGTCCCGCCCCTACGAGCAGTACGTC.

The chain uses TRBV6-1 and TRBJ2-1; 7 nucleotides match TRBD1. Germline assignment: CDR1 MNHNS and CDR2 SASEGT. The CDR3 has 16 residues. Losses at the gene ends were 7 bases for V and 2 bases for J; bases not matched to a gene: 11. CDR3 DNA sequence: TGTGCCAGCATGAGGGTAGGGGGCCATCCCTACAATGAGCAGTTCTTC. Encoded protein: CASMRVGGHPYNEQFF.

In this sample, this clonotype turned up many times. The V and J genes are TRBV6-5 and TRBJ2-1, with 11 bases lining up with TRBD2. Germline V gives CDR1 MNHEY, CDR2 SVGAGI. The V gene end was trimmed by 7 bases and the J gene end by 2 bases; junction bases not matched to a gene: 4. This CDR3 spans 15 amino acids. CDR3 DNA: TGTGCCAGCAAATCTAGCGGGGGGACCTACAATGAGCAGTTCTTC. It encodes CASKSSGGTYNEQFF.

This clonotype was detected ten times or more. This chain's CDR3 is CSASRTGDQPQHF. Here the CDR3 DNA reads TGCAGTGCTAGTAGGACAGGGGATCAGCCCCAGCATTTT. The V and J genes are TRBV20-1 and TRBJ1-5; 9 positions agree with TRBD1. Trimming took 3 bases from V and 5 from J; bases not matched to a gene: 2. The CDR3 runs to 13 residues. In germline, CDR1 is DFQATT, CDR2 SNEGSKA (reference sequence).

This chain joins TRBV3-1 and TRBJ1-1; TRBD1 is a possible D gene (5 bases). The CDR3 covers 15 residues. In germline, CDR1 is LGHDT, CDR2 YNNKEL (reference sequence). V shed 5 bases and J shed 4 bases, with 17 bases lying between them. CDR3: CASSFGRLGGTEAFF. The CDR3 nucleotides read TGTGCCAGCAGCTTTGGGAGATTGGGGGGCACTGAAGCTTTCTTT.

The gene calls are TRBV10-3 and TRBJ1-3; D unresolved. Between the trimmed V and J ends, which lost 6 bases and 4 bases, there was a span of 13 bases. CDR3 length: 14 amino acids. Looked up from germline, CDR1 is ENHRY and CDR2 is SYGVKD. The chain's CDR3 is CAISYGVAGNTIYF. The CDR3 DNA reads TGTGCCATCAGCTACGGTGTGGCCGGAAACACCATATATTTT.

The chain links TRBV5-1 to TRBJ2-2; perhaps TRBD1 as D (6 bases). This CDR3 is 15 amino acids long. The germline CDR1 and CDR2 sequences are SGHRS and YFSETQ. V shed 4 bases and J shed 4 bases, with 14 bases lying between them. CDR3: CASSAQGIRTGELFF. For the CDR3, the DNA is TGCGCCAGCAGCGCCCAGGGGATCCGCACCGGGGAGCTGTTTTTT.

In this sample, this clonotype turned up many times. J is TRBJ2-5 and V is TRBV4-3; the D gene could be TRBD1 or TRBD2 (6 bases each). V was cut by 2 bases and J by 5 bases, with 15 bases left in between. CDR1 LGHNA and CDR2 YSLEER come from the germline V gene. The CDR3 contains 15 residues. In nucleotides, the CDR3 is TGCGCCAGCAGCCAACAGCACGGGGGCAGGGAGACCCAGTACTTC. Translated, it gives CASSQQHGGRETQYF.

This clonotype was picked up a small number of times. The V gene is TRBV7-2, the J gene TRBJ2-1, with 12 bases identical to TRBD2. The CDR3 length is 15 residues. V shed 6 bases and J 9 bases; nucleotides not matched to a gene: 9. Germline loops: CDR1 SGHTA, CDR2 FQGNSA. The CDR3 loop reads CASSSGTSGLIEQFF. The CDR3 bases are TGTGCCAGCAGTAGCGGGACTAGCGGGCTTATTGAGCAGTTCTTC.

This clonotype was counted at least ten times. The chain carries TRBV12-3 or TRBV12-4 and TRBJ1-2; D gene ambiguous. The CDR3 loop spans 13 amino acids. Trimming shortened V by 4 bases and J by 8 bases, and 14 bases separated the two germline ends. The CDR3 spells CASSSELVLGYTF. The CDR3 DNA sequence: TGTGCCAGCAGTTCCGAGCTGGTCCTAGGCTACACCTTC.

Only a few counts were recorded for this clonotype. The genes are TRBV18 and TRBJ1-4, with D perhaps TRBD1 (6 bases). In germline, CDR1 is KGHSH, CDR2 LQKENI. V was trimmed by 5 bases and J by 8 bases, leaving 15 bases between them. The CDR3 runs to 14 residues. CDR3 nucleotides: TGTGCCAGCTCAGAACAGGGTTCGCAAGAAAAACTGTTTTTT. Its translation is CASSEQGSQEKLFF. The full variable domain, its missing parts supplied by reference TRBV18 and TRBJ1-4, is NAGVMQNPRHLVRRRGQEARLRCSPMKGHSHVYWYRQLPEEGLKFMVYLQKENIIDESGMPKERFSAEFPKEGPSILRIQQVVRGDSAAYFCASSEQGSQEKLFFGSGTQLSVL.

The chain is built from TRBV28 and TRBJ1-2; TRBD1 might be the D (5 bases). Per germline, CDR1 MDHEN and CDR2 SYDVKM. CDR3 size: 14 residues. V was shortened by 3 bases and J by 2 bases, with 10 bases between the two germline ends. The CDR3 spells CASSFGGENYGYTF. In DNA form, the CDR3 reads TGTGCCAGCAGTTTCGGAGGGGAGAACTATGGCTACACCTTC.

This clonotype was detected a few times. The rearrangement joins TRBV3-1 to TRBJ1-3; possible D gene TRBD1, 6 bases. Trimming cost V 4 bases and J 0 bases, with 10 bases left between them. The germline V gene has CDR1 LGHDT and CDR2 YNNKEL (reference sequence). This CDR3 is 15 amino acids long. The CDR3 bases are TGTGCCAGCAGCCTGGGGGCCCCCTCTGGAAACACCATATATTTT. This sequence encodes CASSLGAPSGNTIYF.

Only a few counts were recorded for this clonotype. This chain joins TRBV23-1 and TRBJ1-2, with 7 positions matching TRBD1. TRBV23-1 is known as an ORF, though its function is uncertain. Germline trimming cut 6 bases from V and 10 bases from J; bases unmatched to any gene: 14. The CDR3 is 14 amino acids. CDR3: CASRGRGQGESYTF. CDR3 bases: TGCGCCAGCAGGGGGAGGGGGCAGGGGGAATCCTACACCTTC.

A few counts support this clonotype. The chain combines TRBV7-9 with TRBJ2-3, with a weak D call TRBD2 (6 bases). This CDR3 comprises 15 residues. Germline assignment: CDR1 SEHNR and CDR2 FQNEAQ (reference sequence). Trimming cost V 5 bases and J 5 bases, with 17 bases left between them. For the CDR3, the DNA is TGTGCCAGCAGCCCACGCGGGGCCAAGAAAGATACGCAGTATTTT. As protein: CASSPRGAKKDTQYF.

This clonotype came up a few times. The chain is built from TRBV29-1 and TRBJ1-2, with D possibly matching TRBD1 (5 bases). The CDR3 has 13 residues. In germline, CDR1 is SQVTM, CDR2 ANQGSEA. Trimming removed 8 bases from V and 3 bases from J, with 16 bases in between. In DNA, the CDR3 is TGCAGCTTTTGGGACCCGAAAGACTATGGCTACACCTTC. Protein product: CSFWDPKDYGYTF.

The chain combines TRBV5-1 with TRBJ1-6; 9 positions match TRBD1. CDR1 and CDR2 from the germline V gene are SGHRS and YFSETQ. This CDR3 is 17 amino acids long. Trimming at V came to 4 bases and at J to 2 bases, leaving 7 bases not matched to a gene. The CDR3 DNA follows: TGCGCCAGCAGCACCGGACAGGGGCGTGCCTATAATTCACCCCTCCACTTT. It yields the protein CASSTGQGRAYNSPLHF.

This clonotype was observed a few times. The rearrangement uses TRBV7-2 and TRBJ2-1, with 11 bases lining up with TRBD2. Germline-derived CDR1 and CDR2 are SGHTA and FQGNSA. The CDR3 spans 15 residues. V shed 4 bases, J shed 16 bases, and the junction held 15 bases outside the gene matches. Here the CDR3 reads CASSSRGILAGGHFF. The CDR3 region has the DNA TGTGCCAGCAGCTCGAGGGGCATTCTAGCGGGGGGTCACTTCTTC.

This clonotype was seen only a few times. This chain links TRBV20-1 with TRBJ2-7; D might be TRBD1 or TRBD2, each matching 5 bases. Germline values: CDR1 DFQATT, CDR2 SNEGSKA (reference sequence). The CDR3 sequence is 16 residues long. CDR3 sequence (DNA): TGCAGACCCTTGACCGGGGCTCCATCCCCCTGCTACGAGCAGTACTTC. The encoded protein is CRPLTGAPSPCYEQYF.

This clonotype was counted only a few times. This sequence joins TRBV11-2 and TRBJ1-1, with D unresolved. V was trimmed by 6 bases and J by 6 bases, leaving 14 bases between them. CDR1 is SGHAT, CDR2 FQNNGV, per germline. The CDR3 is 13 amino acids. The CDR3 protein is CASSRLGIPEAFF. The CDR3 DNA reads TGTGCCAGCAGTCGTTTAGGGATCCCTGAAGCTTTCTTT.

This clonotype was counted between two and nine times. J is TRBJ1-2 and V is TRBV20-1; TRBD1 aligns across 11 bases. Germline-derived CDR1 and CDR2 are DFQATT and SNEGSKA (reference sequence). With 6 bases clipped from V and 4 bases from J, the junction kept 10 bases outside the gene matches. The CDR3 has 15 amino acids. The CDR3 DNA is TGCAGTGCACCAAGGTCCGGGACAGGGGGCTATGGCTACACCTTC. This encodes CSAPRSGTGGYGYTF.

This clonotype was detected a few times. The chain employs TRBV12-3 or TRBV12-4 and TRBJ2-7, with 13 bases matching TRBD2. Trimming took 5 bases from V and 2 from J; bases not matched to a gene: 3. The CDR3 covers 15 residues. The CDR3 DNA reads TGTGCCAGCAGTCTCGGACTAGCGGGGGCCTACGAGCAGTACTTC. Translation: CASSLGLAGAYEQYF.

This clonotype was counted a single time. The gene calls are TRBV6-2 or TRBV6-3 and TRBJ2-1; the D gene could be TRBD1 or TRBD2 (6 bases each). V was cut by 6 bases and J by 7 bases, with 19 bases left in between. The germline V gene encodes CDR1 MNHEY and CDR2 SVGEGT. The CDR3 contains 15 residues. In nucleotides, the CDR3 is TGTGCCAGCAGCCAGGGCCGGGGGCCACATAATGAGCAGTTCTTC. Encoded protein: CASSQGRGPHNEQFF.

This clonotype was observed a few times. V usage is TRBV3-1 and J usage is TRBJ2-3, with unresolved D. The germline V and J ends were trimmed by 0 bases and 0 bases, with 10 bases remaining between them. Germline CDR1 LGHDT, CDR2 YNNKEL (reference sequence). The CDR3 is 16 amino acids. The CDR3 region has the DNA TGTGCCAGCAGCCAAGATGGCTACGTTAGCACAGATACGCAGTATTTT. Translated: CASSQDGYVSTDTQYF.

The chain's CDR3 is CASSLDVELFF. CDR3 nucleotides: TGTGCCAGCAGCTTAGACGTAGAGCTGTTTTTT. The V call is TRBV7-9, the J call TRBJ2-2; D remains unclear. Trimming took off 1 base at V and 11 bases at J, with 5 bases between the two ends. CDR1 is SEHNR and CDR2 is FQNEAQ in the germline V gene (reference sequence). The CDR3 runs 11 residues.

The chain has TRBV19 and TRBJ1-2; the D is unclear. The CDR3 consists of 13 residues. V lost 5 bases and J lost 4, with 11 bases in between. Germline assignment: CDR1 LNHDA and CDR2 SQIVND (reference sequence). CDR3 residues: CASSARTVYGYTF. For the CDR3, the DNA is TGTGCCAGTAGTGCGCGGACGGTCTATGGCTACACCTTC.